One sample yielded the 10 T cell receptor beta chains listed below, sequenced in a study of T-cell reconstitution after alpha-beta-depleted transplantation in children. Unique molecular identifiers featured in how the TCRbeta library was prepared. One entry per CDR3 protein, called by TCRdb with MiXCR from the PCR reads. The sample carries roughly 500,000 distinct CDR3 sequences, about 30% recorded once. This sample comprised PBMCs from the stem cell graft donor, obtained from the stem cell graft. These TCRs come from a human donor who donated a stem cell graft to a child with aplastic anemia.

The table lists this clonotype with a few counts. The chain links TRBV5-6 to TRBJ2-3, with a weak D call TRBD2 (5 bases). Deletions cut 0 bases from V and 5 bases from J, with 16 bases between. Germline loops: CDR1 SGHDT, CDR2 YYEEEE. The CDR3 consists of 16 residues. CDR3 loop: CASSLDGLSPGDTQYF. CDR3 nucleotides: TGTGCCAGCAGCTTGGACGGACTCTCACCGGGAGATACGCAGTATTTT.

This clonotype turned up a few times. The rearrangement uses TRBV19 and TRBJ2-1; D is unresolved. The CDR3 extends over 11 amino acids. Germline V gene lookup returns CDR1 LNHDA and CDR2 SQIVND (reference sequence). V was pared by 4 bases and J by 9 bases, with 7 bases between. The CDR3 coding sequence is TGTGCCAGTAGTAGCGAGGCTGAGCAGTTCTTC. This codes for CASSSEAEQFF.

This clonotype was observed a handful of times. The V and J genes are TRBV30 and TRBJ2-1, with a tentative D call TRBD2 (5 bases). CDR1 and CDR2 from the germline V gene are GTSNPN and SVGIG (reference sequence). Trimming removed 4 bases at V and 0 bases at J, with 22 bases between. The CDR3 has 18 residues. The CDR3 nucleotides are TGTGCCTGGATCATCAAAGGGCCGGGGAAGGGCTCCTACAATGAGCAGTTCTTC. Translated, it gives CAWIIKGPGKGSYNEQFF.

The genes are TRBV6-6 and TRBJ2-5; D call uncertain. CDR3 size: 12 residues. V was shortened by 6 bases and J by 5 bases, with 10 bases between the two germline ends. Looked up from germline, CDR1 is MNHNY and CDR2 is SVGAGI (reference sequence). As DNA, the CDR3 is TGTGCCAGCAGCTCTTATGAGGAGACCCAGTACTTC. Residues: CASSSYEETQYF.

This clonotype was detected only a few times. The chain carries TRBV20-1 and TRBJ2-7, with 8 bases that match TRBD2. The CDR3 has 18 residues. V was clipped by 5 bases and J by 1 base; unmatched bases: 19. Germline loops: CDR1 DFQATT, CDR2 SNEGSKA (reference sequence). The CDR3 is CSAPEQGGGTSWSYEQYF. The CDR3 region has the DNA TGCAGTGCTCCGGAACAGGGCGGGGGGACTAGTTGGTCCTACGAGCAGTACTTC.

This chain links TRBV25-1 with TRBJ1-2; D ambiguous. V gave up 4 bases and J gave up 3 bases, with 12 bases separating them. The V gene's germline CDR1 is MGHDK and CDR2 SYGVNS. There are 14 residues in the CDR3. The CDR3 region is CASSGGVGYYGYTF. As DNA, the CDR3 is TGTGCCAGCAGTGGCGGGGTTGGGTACTATGGCTACACCTTC.

V and J are TRBV6-2 or TRBV6-3 and TRBJ2-3; D possibly corresponds to TRBD2 (6 bases). The germline CDR1 and CDR2 sequences are MNHEY and SVGEGT. Trimming stripped 0 bases from V and 2 bases from J, with 18 bases between. The CDR3 spans 18 residues. CDR3: CASSYSISGRDPTDTQYF. CDR3 DNA: TGTGCCAGCAGTTACTCGATATCCGGGAGAGACCCCACAGATACGCAGTATTTT.

The chain employs TRBV20-1 and TRBJ2-1; TRBD2 agrees at 12 bases. There are 17 residues in the CDR3. CDR1 and CDR2 (germline): DFQATT, SNEGSKA (reference sequence). Trimming at V came to 6 bases and at J to 5 bases, leaving 14 bases not matched to a gene. In DNA, the CDR3 is TGCAGTGCGAAAGGACTAGCGGGAAGGACCCCCGACAATGAGCAGTTCTTC. Protein sequence: CSAKGLAGRTPDNEQFF.

The chain is built from TRBV12-3 or TRBV12-4 and TRBJ1-1; D call uncertain. The CDR3 has 15 residues. V was pared by 6 bases and J by 0 bases, with 14 bases between. The CDR3 spells CASSPVRSLNTEAFF. The CDR3 DNA reads TGTGCCAGCAGCCCTGTTCGCAGCCTGAACACTGAAGCTTTCTTT.

The chain carries TRBV18 and TRBJ2-7; D gene unclear. Germline CDR1 reads KGHSH; CDR2 reads LQKENI. V dropped 2 bases and J dropped 1 base, with 9 bases sitting between them. This CDR3 has 14 amino acids. As DNA, the CDR3 is TGTGCCAGCTCACCAGGCGGAAATTCCTACGAGCAGTACTTC. Translated, it gives CASSPGGNSYEQYF. The variable domain in full, with the rest retrieved from reference TRBV18 and TRBJ2-7, is NAGVMQNPRHLVRRRGQEARLRCSPMKGHSHVYWYRQLPEEGLKFMVYLQKENIIDESGMPKERFSAEFPKEGPSILRIQQVVRGDSAAYFCASSPGGNSYEQYFGPGTRLTVT.